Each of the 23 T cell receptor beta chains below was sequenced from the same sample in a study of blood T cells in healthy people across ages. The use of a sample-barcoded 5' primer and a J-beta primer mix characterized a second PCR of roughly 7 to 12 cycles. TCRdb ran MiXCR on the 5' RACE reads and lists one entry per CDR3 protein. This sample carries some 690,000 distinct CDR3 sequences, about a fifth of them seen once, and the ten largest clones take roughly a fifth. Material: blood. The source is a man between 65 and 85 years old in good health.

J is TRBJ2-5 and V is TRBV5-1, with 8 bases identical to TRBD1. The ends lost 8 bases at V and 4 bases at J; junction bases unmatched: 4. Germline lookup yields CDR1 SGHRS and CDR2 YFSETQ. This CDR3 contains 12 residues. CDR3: CASEGTGETQYF. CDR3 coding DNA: TGCGCCAGTGAGGGGACAGGAGAGACCCAGTACTTC.

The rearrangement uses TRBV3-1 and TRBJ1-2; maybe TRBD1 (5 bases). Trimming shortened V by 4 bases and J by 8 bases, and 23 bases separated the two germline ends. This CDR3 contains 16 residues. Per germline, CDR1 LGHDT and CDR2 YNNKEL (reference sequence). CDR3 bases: TGTGCCAGCAGCCCCTTCCCCGGGACGACTCAAGGGGGCTACACCTTC. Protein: CASSPFPGTTQGGYTF.

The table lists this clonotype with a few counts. Here the CDR3 reads CSAKNEKLFF. The DNA for the CDR3 is TGCAGCGCGAAGAATGAAAAACTGTTTTTT. The gene calls are TRBV29-1 and TRBJ1-4, with D uncertain. Trimming pared 7 bases from V and 5 bases from J, leaving 5 bases between. CDR3 length: 10 amino acids. Per the germline V gene, CDR1 is SQVTM and CDR2 is ANQGSEA.

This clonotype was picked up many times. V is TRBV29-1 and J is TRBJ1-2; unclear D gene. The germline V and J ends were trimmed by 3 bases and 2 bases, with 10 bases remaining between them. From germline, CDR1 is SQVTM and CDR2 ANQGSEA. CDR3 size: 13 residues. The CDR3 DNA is TGCAGCGTTGATTCGCCGGGCAACTATGGCTACACCTTC. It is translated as CSVDSPGNYGYTF.

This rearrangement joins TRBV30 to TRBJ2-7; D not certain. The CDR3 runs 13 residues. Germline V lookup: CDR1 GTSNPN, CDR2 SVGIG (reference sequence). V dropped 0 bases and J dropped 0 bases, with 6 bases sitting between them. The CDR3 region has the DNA TGTGCCTGGAGTGTAGGAAGCTCCTACGAGCAGTACGTC. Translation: CAWSVGSSYEQYV.

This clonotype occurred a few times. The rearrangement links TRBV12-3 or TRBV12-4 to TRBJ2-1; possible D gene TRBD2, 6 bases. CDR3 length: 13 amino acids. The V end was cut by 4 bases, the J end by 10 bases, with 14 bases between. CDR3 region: CASSYLALGEQFF. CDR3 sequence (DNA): TGTGCCAGCAGTTATCTAGCGCTAGGGGAGCAGTTCTTC.

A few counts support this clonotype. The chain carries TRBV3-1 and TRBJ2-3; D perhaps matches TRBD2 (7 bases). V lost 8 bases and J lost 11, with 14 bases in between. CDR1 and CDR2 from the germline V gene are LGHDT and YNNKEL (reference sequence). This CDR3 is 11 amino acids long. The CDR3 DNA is TGTGCCAGCCGAACGGGGGGCCTGCAGTATTTT. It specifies CASRTGGLQYF.

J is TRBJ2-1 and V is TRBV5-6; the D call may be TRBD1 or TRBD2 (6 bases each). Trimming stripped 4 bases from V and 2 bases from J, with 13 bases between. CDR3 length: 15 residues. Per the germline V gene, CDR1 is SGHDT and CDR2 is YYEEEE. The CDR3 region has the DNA TGTGCCAGCAGCCCCTCGGGGGCTGCCTACAATGAGCAGTTCTTC. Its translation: CASSPSGAAYNEQFF.

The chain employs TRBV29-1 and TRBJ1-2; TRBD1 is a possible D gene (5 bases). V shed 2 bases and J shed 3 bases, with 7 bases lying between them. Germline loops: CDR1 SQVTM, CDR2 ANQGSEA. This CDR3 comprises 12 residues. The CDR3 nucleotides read TGCAGCGTTGAAATCAGGGACTATGGCTACACCTTC. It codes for CSVEIRDYGYTF.

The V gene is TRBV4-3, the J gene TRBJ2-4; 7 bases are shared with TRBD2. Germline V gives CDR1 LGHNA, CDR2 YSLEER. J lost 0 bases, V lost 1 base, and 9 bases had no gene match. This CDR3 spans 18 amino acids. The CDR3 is CASSQVRGSPLAKNIQYF. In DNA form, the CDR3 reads TGCGCCAGCAGCCAAGTTCGCGGGAGCCCACTAGCCAAAAACATTCAGTACTTC.

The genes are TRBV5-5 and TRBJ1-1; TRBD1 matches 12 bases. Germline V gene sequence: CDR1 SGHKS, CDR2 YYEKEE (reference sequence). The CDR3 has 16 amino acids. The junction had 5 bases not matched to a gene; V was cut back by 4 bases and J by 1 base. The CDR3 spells CASSPGQGAQNTEAFF. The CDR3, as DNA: TGTGCCAGCAGCCCGGGACAGGGGGCGCAGAACACTGAAGCTTTCTTT.

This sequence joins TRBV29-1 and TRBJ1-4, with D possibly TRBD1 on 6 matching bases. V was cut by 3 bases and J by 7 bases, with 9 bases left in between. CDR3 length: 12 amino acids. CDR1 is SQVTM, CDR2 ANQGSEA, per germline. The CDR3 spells CSVDRGGEKLFF. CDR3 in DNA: TGCAGCGTTGACAGGGGTGGTGAAAAACTGTTTTTT. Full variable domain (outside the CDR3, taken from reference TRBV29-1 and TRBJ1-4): SAVISQKPSRDICQRGTSLTIQCQVDSQVTMMFWYRQQPGQSLTLIATANQGSEATYESGFVIDKFPISRPNLTFSTLTVSNMSPEDSSIYLCSVDRGGEKLFFGSGTQLSVL.

The CDR3 region is CASSSGAGGKTSNYGYTF. CDR3 coding DNA: TGTGCCAGCAGTTCCGGGGCCGGGGGGAAGACGTCCAACTATGGCTACACCTTC. The V call is TRBV28, the J call TRBJ1-2; maybe TRBD1 (5 bases). The ends were cut back, 4 bases at V and 2 bases at J, with 23 bases in the middle. Germline values: CDR1 MDHEN, CDR2 SYDVKM. This CDR3 spans 18 amino acids.

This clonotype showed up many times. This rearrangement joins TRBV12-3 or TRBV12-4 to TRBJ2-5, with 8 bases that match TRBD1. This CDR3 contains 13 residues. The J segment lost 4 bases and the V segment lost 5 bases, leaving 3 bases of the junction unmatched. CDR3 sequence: CASSRQGRETQYF. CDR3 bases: TGTGCCAGCAGTCGACAGGGGCGAGAGACCCAGTACTTC.

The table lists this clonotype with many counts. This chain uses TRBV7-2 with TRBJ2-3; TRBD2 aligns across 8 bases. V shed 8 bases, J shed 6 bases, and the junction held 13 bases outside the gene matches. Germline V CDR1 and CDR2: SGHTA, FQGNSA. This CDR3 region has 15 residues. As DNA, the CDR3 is TGTGCCAGCGACCTAGCGGGCCTCCCCGGGGATACGCAGTATTTT. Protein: CASDLAGLPGDTQYF.

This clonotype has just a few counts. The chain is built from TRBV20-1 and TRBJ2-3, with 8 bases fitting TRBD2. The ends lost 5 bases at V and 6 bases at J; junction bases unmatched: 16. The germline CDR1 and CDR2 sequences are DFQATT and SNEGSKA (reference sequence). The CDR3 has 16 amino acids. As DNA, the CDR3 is TGCAGTGCTGGGGATTTCCAGCGGGGGTCCAAGGATACGCAGTATTTT. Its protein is CSAGDFQRGSKDTQYF.

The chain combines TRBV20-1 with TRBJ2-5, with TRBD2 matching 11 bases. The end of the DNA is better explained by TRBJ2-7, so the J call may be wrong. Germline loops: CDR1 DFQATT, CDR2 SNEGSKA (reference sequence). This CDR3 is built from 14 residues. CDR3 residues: CSARGSSGGYEQYF. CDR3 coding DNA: TGCAGTGCTAGAGGGTCTAGCGGGGGGTACGAGCAGTACTTC.

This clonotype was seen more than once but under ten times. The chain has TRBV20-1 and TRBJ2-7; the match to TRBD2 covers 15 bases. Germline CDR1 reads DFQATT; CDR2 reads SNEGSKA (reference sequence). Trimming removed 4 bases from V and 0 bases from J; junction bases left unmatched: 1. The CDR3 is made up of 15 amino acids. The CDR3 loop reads CSAMGLAGGSYEQYV. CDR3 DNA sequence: TGCAGTGCTATGGGACTAGCGGGAGGCTCCTACGAGCAGTACGTC.

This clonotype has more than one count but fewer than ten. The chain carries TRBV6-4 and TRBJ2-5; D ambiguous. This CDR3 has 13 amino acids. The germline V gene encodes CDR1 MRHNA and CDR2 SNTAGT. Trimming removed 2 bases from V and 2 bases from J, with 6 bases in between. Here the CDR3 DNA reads TGTGCCAGCAGTGACCCGCGGCAAGAGACCCAGTACTTC. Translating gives CASSDPRQETQYF.

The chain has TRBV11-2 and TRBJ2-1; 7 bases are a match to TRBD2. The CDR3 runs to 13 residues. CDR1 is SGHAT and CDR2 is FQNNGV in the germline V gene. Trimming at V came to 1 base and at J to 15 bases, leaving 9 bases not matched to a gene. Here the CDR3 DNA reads TGTGCCAGCAGCTTAGGGGAGGGAATTTCGTGGTTCTTC. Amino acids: CASSLGEGISWFF.

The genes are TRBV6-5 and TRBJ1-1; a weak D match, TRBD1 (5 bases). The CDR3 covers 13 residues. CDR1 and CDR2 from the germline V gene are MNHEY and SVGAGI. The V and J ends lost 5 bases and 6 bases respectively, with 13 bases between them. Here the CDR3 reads CASSRNRDSEAFF. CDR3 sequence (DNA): TGTGCCAGCAGTCGAAACCGGGACTCTGAAGCTTTCTTT.

The CDR3: CASSLGSFYNSPLHF. The CDR3, as DNA: TGTGCCAGCAGTTTGGGATCTTTCTATAATTCACCCCTCCACTTT. V is TRBV6-1 and J is TRBJ1-6, with D uncertain. This CDR3 contains 15 residues. With 5 bases removed from V and 3 bases from J, the gap between germline ends came to 11 bases. Germline CDR1 is MNHNS and CDR2 is SASEGT.

The CDR3 loop is CAISEGAQDYGYTF. The CDR3 nucleotides read TGTGCCATCAGTGAAGGGGCGCAAGACTATGGCTACACCTTC. The chain has TRBV10-3 and TRBJ1-2, with a tentative D call TRBD1 (5 bases). Deletions cut 3 bases from V and 3 bases from J, with 11 bases between. CDR1 and CDR2 (germline): ENHRY, SYGVKD. The CDR3 is made up of 14 amino acids.